This is a list of T cell receptor beta chains from one sample in a study of ipilimumab plus nivolumab after autologous stem cell transplantation. Repertoires were generated with immunoSEQ multiplex PCR, while TCRdb's copy carries only in-frame clones and drops some. Among about 12,000 clones, roughly 72% were seen once, and the ten largest hold approximately 15%. This specimen was PBMCs, taken in a trial of ipilimumab plus nivolumab as post-transplant consolidation. These receptors were obtained from a male donor with diffuse large B-cell lymphoma. Both conserved end residues are part of each CDR3. Fields, in order: clone size, J gene, V gene, D gene, CDR3 DNA, CDR3 protein. The D gene is left open where the match is weak. Rows may omit the clone size; those that give it use once, few, many or a size class.

abundance: -; j_gene: TRBJ2-7; v_gene: TRBV2; d_gene: -; CDR3nt: TGTGCCAGCACCCTAGACAGGATTCTCGACGAGCAGTACTTC; CDR3aa: CASTLDRILDEQYF
abundance: -; j_gene: TRBJ2-3; v_gene: TRBV5-8; d_gene: TRBD2; CDR3nt: TGTGCCAGCAGCCGCGGACTAGCGGGGGATACAGATACGCAGTATTTT; CDR3aa: CASSRGLAGDTDTQYF
abundance: -; j_gene: TRBJ1-2; v_gene: TRBV5-1; d_gene: -; CDR3nt: TGCGCCAGCAGCTTGGAATATGGTTTCGGTGGCTACACCTTC; CDR3aa: CASSLEYGFGGYTF
abundance: -; j_gene: TRBJ2-7; v_gene: TRBV6-6; d_gene: TRBD2; CDR3nt: TGTGCCAGCAGTTACGCCGGGACTAGCGACCACGAGCAGTACTTC; CDR3aa: CASSYAGTSDHEQYF
abundance: -; j_gene: TRBJ2-3; v_gene: TRBV12-5; d_gene: TRBD2; CDR3nt: TGTGCTAGTGGCGAGAGGACTAGCGGCACAGATACGCAGTATTTT; CDR3aa: CASGERTSGTDTQYF
abundance: once; j_gene: TRBJ2-3; v_gene: TRBV4-3; d_gene: -; CDR3nt: TGCGCCAGCAGCCAAGATGGGGCCAGGGGTACAGATACGCAGTATTTT; CDR3aa: CASSQDGARGTDTQYF
abundance: -; j_gene: TRBJ1-4; v_gene: TRBV30; d_gene: -; CDR3nt: TGTGCCTGGAGTCTACCACCGGGTCGGAATGAAAAACTGTTTTTT; CDR3aa: CAWSLPPGRNEKLFF
abundance: -; j_gene: TRBJ1-2; v_gene: TRBV14; d_gene: -; CDR3nt: TGTGCCAGCAGCCAAGATTTTACACTTGGGCCTTACGGGGGCTACACCTTC; CDR3aa: CASSQDFTLGPYGGYTF
abundance: -; j_gene: TRBJ2-2; v_gene: TRBV11-2; d_gene: -; CDR3nt: TGTGCCAGCCGTGAGGCAGGTGTGAACACCGGGGAGCTGTTTTTT; CDR3aa: CASREAGVNTGELFF
abundance: -; j_gene: TRBJ2-6; v_gene: TRBV12-5; d_gene: -; CDR3nt: TGTGCTAGTGGTTTGGGGCCCGCTTACAGCTCTGGGGCCAACGTCCTGACTTTC; CDR3aa: CASGLGPAYSSGANVLTF
abundance: medium-sized; j_gene: TRBJ1-4; v_gene: TRBV19; d_gene: -; CDR3nt: TGTGCCAGTAGTACGTCGACCAAATCCTTTTTTTTT; CDR3aa: CASSTSTKSFFF
abundance: -; j_gene: TRBJ2-3; v_gene: TRBV5-6; d_gene: -; CDR3nt: TGTGCCAGCAGCCCTGATACTCCTAGCACAGATACGCAGTATTTT; CDR3aa: CASSPDTPSTDTQYF
abundance: -; j_gene: TRBJ2-2; v_gene: TRBV27; d_gene: -; CDR3nt: TGTGCCAGCAGGCAGGGTCCAGGGAATCTGAACGGGGAGCTGTTTTTT; CDR3aa: CASRQGPGNLNGELFF
abundance: -; j_gene: TRBJ2-1; v_gene: TRBV6-6; d_gene: TRBD2; CDR3nt: TGTGCCAGCATGGGACTAGTGGGTGAGCAGTTCTTC; CDR3aa: CASMGLVGEQFF
abundance: -; j_gene: TRBJ1-6; v_gene: TRBV18; d_gene: TRBD1; CDR3nt: TGTGCCAGCTCACCTCCAAATATCCGGACAGGGGATCCACCCCTCCACTTT; CDR3aa: CASSPPNIRTGDPPLHF
abundance: -; j_gene: TRBJ2-5; v_gene: TRBV6-5; d_gene: TRBD1; CDR3nt: TGTGCCAGCAGTTCCTGGACAGGGCGAGAGACCCAGTACTTC; CDR3aa: CASSSWTGRETQYF
abundance: -; j_gene: TRBJ2-3; v_gene: TRBV4-2; d_gene: TRBD2; CDR3nt: TGTGCCAGCAGCCAAGAGGGAGCGGGAGCAGATACGCAGTATTTT; CDR3aa: CASSQEGAGADTQYF
abundance: once; j_gene: TRBJ1-1; v_gene: TRBV18; d_gene: -; CDR3nt: TGTGCCAGCTCACGCCTCGAGGGACTAAACACTGAAGCTTTCTTT; CDR3aa: CASSRLEGLNTEAFF
abundance: -; j_gene: TRBJ2-7; v_gene: TRBV5-1; d_gene: -; CDR3nt: TGCGCCAGCAGCTTGTCCACTTTAAGGGACGAGCAGTACTTC; CDR3aa: CASSLSTLRDEQYF
abundance: -; j_gene: TRBJ1-3; v_gene: TRBV4-1; d_gene: -; CDR3nt: TGCGCCAGCAGCCCCGAGGCAGGGAGGGGGGATGGAAGAAACACCATATATTTT; CDR3aa: CASSPEAGRGDGRNTIYF
abundance: few; j_gene: TRBJ2-1; v_gene: TRBV5-1; d_gene: TRBD2; CDR3nt: TGCGCCAGCAGCTTGGAGCGGGGGGGTGAATCCTACAATGAGCAGTTCTTC; CDR3aa: CASSLERGGESYNEQFF
abundance: -; j_gene: TRBJ2-7; v_gene: TRBV2; d_gene: -; CDR3nt: TGTGCCAGCAGCGCGGGACTGTCCTACGAGCAGTACTTC; CDR3aa: CASSAGLSYEQYF
abundance: -; j_gene: TRBJ2-7; v_gene: TRBV25-1; d_gene: -; CDR3nt: TGTGCCAGCAGCGGGACACCTCACGAGCAGTACTTC; CDR3aa: CASSGTPHEQYF
abundance: -; j_gene: TRBJ2-2; v_gene: TRBV4-3; d_gene: TRBD2; CDR3nt: TGCGCCAGCAGCCGGGGGACTAGCGGGGTGAACACCGGGGAGCTGTTTTTT; CDR3aa: CASSRGTSGVNTGELFF
abundance: -; j_gene: TRBJ2-3; v_gene: TRBV30; d_gene: TRBD1; CDR3nt: TGTGCCTGGAATAGGAAAGGACAGGGGCGCACAGATACGCAGTATTTT; CDR3aa: CAWNRKGQGRTDTQYF
abundance: -; j_gene: TRBJ1-1; v_gene: TRBV7-6; d_gene: TRBD1; CDR3nt: TGTGCCAGCAGTCGACAGGGAATTCGAGCGGGGGCTGAAGCTTTCTTT; CDR3aa: CASSRQGIRAGAEAFF
abundance: -; j_gene: TRBJ2-2; v_gene: TRBV10-1; d_gene: -; CDR3nt: TGCGCCACGACGGACTCGAACACCGGGGAGCTGTTTTTT; CDR3aa: CATTDSNTGELFF
abundance: -; j_gene: TRBJ1-5; v_gene: TRBV7-7; d_gene: TRBD1; CDR3nt: TGTGCTAGAGCTGGACAGGGGAATCAGCCCCAGCATTTT; CDR3aa: CARAGQGNQPQHF
abundance: few; j_gene: TRBJ2-4; v_gene: TRBV27; d_gene: -; CDR3nt: TGTGCCAGCAGTTTAAATCCGGGGGTTCCGAACATTCAGTACTTC; CDR3aa: CASSLNPGVPNIQYF
abundance: -; j_gene: TRBJ2-7; v_gene: TRBV9; d_gene: -; CDR3nt: TGTGCCAGCAGCGGAACTCCATCGGGGGAGCAGTACTTC; CDR3aa: CASSGTPSGEQYF
abundance: -; j_gene: TRBJ1-3; v_gene: TRBV7-6; d_gene: -; CDR3nt: TGTGCCAGCAGCTTAGATCCGGGAGGCACCATATATTTT; CDR3aa: CASSLDPGGTIYF
abundance: -; j_gene: TRBJ1-5; v_gene: TRBV29-1; d_gene: TRBD1; CDR3nt: TGCAGCTTTTCGACAGGGTGGAATCAGCCCCAGCATTTT; CDR3aa: CSFSTGWNQPQHF